This T cell receptor beta chain was found in a study of blood T cell repertoires in COVID-19. Study-wide context: The United States, Italy and Spain provided the acute and convalescent COVID-19 samples. In each case, the material was cDNA or gDNA derived from T cells, B-cell-depleted T cells, or PBMCs.

V shed 4 bases, J shed 9 bases, and the junction held 12 bases outside the gene matches. Germline CDR1 SEHNR, CDR2 FQNEAQ (reference sequence). The CDR3 runs to 15 residues. Using immunoSEQ multiplex PCR, the repertoire was profiled, and TCRdb retains in-frame clones only, with some absent. The sample comprises tens of thousands of clones, roughly nine tenths of which are singletons, and roughly 8% rests with the top ten. The J gene is TRBJ2-1, the V gene TRBV7-9; the match to TRBD1 covers 7 bases. The origin of this receptor is a woman aged 70-85 years with active COVID-19. Specimen: peripheral blood. The CDR3 is CASSSQTGKKTEQFF. DNA of the CDR3: TGTGCCAGCAGCTCCCAGACAGGGAAAAAGACTGAGCAGTTCTTC.